The rows below give T cell receptor beta chains drawn from one sample of a study of CD8+ T cells in alopecia areata. The table came from immunoSEQ multiplex PCR; TCRdb's copy has only in-frame clones and leaves some out. The sample lists fewer than 20,000 clones, about three fifths occurring once. Sequenced material: skin. Receptors originate from a human donor with alopecia areata. The CDR3 runs from the conserved cysteine through the conserved F or W. Each record gives: V gene, clone size, J gene, D gene, CDR3 protein, CDR3 DNA. The D gene is left open where the match is weak. Some rows have no size entry. The others give once, few or many, or a class for an expanded clone.

v_call: TRBV19; clone_size: NA; j_call: TRBJ2-1; d_call: NA; cdr3_aa: CASSIAVEQFF; cdr3_nt: TGTGCCAGTAGTATAGCCGTGGAGCAGTTCTTC
v_call: TRBV7-6; clone_size: NA; j_call: TRBJ2-1; d_call: TRBD2; cdr3_aa: CASSLTASGTYNEQFF; cdr3_nt: TGTGCCAGCAGCTTAACGGCTAGCGGAACCTACAATGAGCAGTTCTTC
v_call: TRBV6-6; clone_size: NA; j_call: TRBJ2-1; d_call: TRBD1; cdr3_aa: CASSYSGTGYNEQFF; cdr3_nt: TGTGCCAGCAGTTACTCGGGGACAGGGTACAATGAGCAGTTCTTC
v_call: TRBV29-1; clone_size: NA; j_call: TRBJ2-3; d_call: NA; cdr3_aa: CSYLTDTQYF; cdr3_nt: TGCAGCTATCTCACAGATACGCAGTATTTT
v_call: TRBV5-4; clone_size: once; j_call: TRBJ1-2; d_call: NA; cdr3_aa: CASSLVYRDGYTF; cdr3_nt: TGTGCCAGCAGCTTGGTTTACAGGGACGGCTACACCTTC
v_call: TRBV29-1; clone_size: NA; j_call: TRBJ2-3; d_call: NA; cdr3_aa: CSVGTRAMKTSTDTQYF; cdr3_nt: TGCAGCGTCGGGACTCGAGCTATGAAAACTAGCACAGATACGCAGTATTTT
v_call: TRBV10-2; clone_size: NA; j_call: TRBJ2-1; d_call: TRBD2; cdr3_aa: CASVAGGRNEQFF; cdr3_nt: TGCGCCAGCGTCGCGGGAGGGAGGAATGAGCAGTTCTTC
v_call: TRBV28; clone_size: NA; j_call: TRBJ2-7; d_call: TRBD1; cdr3_aa: CASSKGQGALRGYEQYF; cdr3_nt: TGTGCCAGCAGCAAGGGACAGGGGGCGCTCCGGGGCTACGAGCAGTACTTC
v_call: TRBV10-3; clone_size: NA; j_call: TRBJ2-1; d_call: NA; cdr3_aa: CAVRPGKSYNEQFF; cdr3_nt: TGTGCCGTGAGGCCAGGGAAGTCCTACAATGAGCAGTTCTTC
v_call: TRBV4-3; clone_size: NA; j_call: TRBJ2-7; d_call: NA; cdr3_aa: CASSRAVGTTYEQYF; cdr3_nt: TGCGCCAGCAGCCGAGCTGTCGGTACGACCTACGAGCAGTACTTC
v_call: TRBV9; clone_size: NA; j_call: TRBJ2-7; d_call: TRBD1; cdr3_aa: CASSVVGTGTYEQYF; cdr3_nt: TGTGCCAGCAGCGTAGTGGGGACAGGCACCTACGAGCAGTACTTC
v_call: TRBV7-6; clone_size: few; j_call: TRBJ2-2; d_call: TRBD2; cdr3_aa: CASSLDVGLARSTGELFF; cdr3_nt: TGTGCCAGCAGCTTAGATGTTGGACTAGCGCGTTCCACCGGGGAGCTGTTTTTT
v_call: TRBV29-1; clone_size: NA; j_call: TRBJ2-3; d_call: TRBD2; cdr3_aa: CSVGTSPFGDTQYF; cdr3_nt: TGCAGCGTTGGGACTAGCCCTTTCGGAGATACGCAGTATTTT
v_call: TRBV7-6; clone_size: few; j_call: TRBJ2-1; d_call: NA; cdr3_aa: CASSPAGNSGEQFF; cdr3_nt: TGTGCCAGCAGCCCAGCCGGGAACTCGGGTGAGCAGTTCTTC
v_call: TRBV27; clone_size: few; j_call: TRBJ2-7; d_call: TRBD2; cdr3_aa: CASRRAGGPVDSYEQYF; cdr3_nt: TGTGCCAGCAGGCGAGCGGGAGGGCCGGTTGATAGCTACGAGCAGTACTTC
v_call: TRBV10-1; clone_size: NA; j_call: TRBJ2-1; d_call: TRBD1; cdr3_aa: CASSPGQGKFYNEQFF; cdr3_nt: TGCGCCAGCAGTCCTGGACAGGGAAAATTCTACAATGAGCAGTTCTTC
v_call: TRBV7-7; clone_size: NA; j_call: TRBJ2-1; d_call: NA; cdr3_aa: CASSPGPGGEQFF; cdr3_nt: TGTGCTAGCAGCCCCGGCCCGGGCGGTGAGCAGTTCTTC
v_call: TRBV27; clone_size: few; j_call: TRBJ2-7; d_call: NA; cdr3_aa: CASSLLGREQYF; cdr3_nt: TGTGCCAGCAGTTTATTAGGGCGGGAGCAGTACTTC
v_call: TRBV4-1; clone_size: NA; j_call: TRBJ1-1; d_call: NA; cdr3_aa: CASSQGYQSYSRAFF; cdr3_nt: TGCGCCAGCAGCCAAGGTTATCAGTCTTACAGCAGGGCTTTCTTT
v_call: TRBV6-1; clone_size: NA; j_call: TRBJ1-5; d_call: TRBD1; cdr3_aa: CASRDRAHQPQHF; cdr3_nt: TGTGCCAGCAGGGACAGGGCGCATCAGCCCCAGCATTTT
v_call: TRBV30; clone_size: NA; j_call: TRBJ1-2; d_call: NA; cdr3_aa: CAWSIGANYGYTF; cdr3_nt: TGTGCCTGGAGTATAGGAGCTAACTATGGCTACACCTTC
v_call: TRBV9; clone_size: NA; j_call: TRBJ2-3; d_call: NA; cdr3_aa: CASSVGPDTQYF; cdr3_nt: TGTGCCAGCAGCGTAGGACCAGATACGCAGTATTTT
v_call: TRBV18; clone_size: NA; j_call: TRBJ2-7; d_call: NA; cdr3_aa: CASSPPGGSSYEQYF; cdr3_nt: TGTGCCAGCTCACCACCGGGGGGAAGCTCCTACGAGCAGTACTTC
v_call: TRBV19; clone_size: NA; j_call: TRBJ1-5; d_call: NA; cdr3_aa: CASSIRGGSDQPQHF; cdr3_nt: TGTGCCAGTAGTATAAGGGGTGGATCGGATCAGCCCCAGCATTTT
v_call: TRBV5-1; clone_size: NA; j_call: TRBJ1-1; d_call: NA; cdr3_aa: CASSHGYLGEAEAFF; cdr3_nt: TGCGCCAGCAGCCACGGTTATTTGGGGGAAGCTGAAGCTTTCTTT
v_call: TRBV19; clone_size: few; j_call: TRBJ1-1; d_call: TRBD1; cdr3_aa: CASSIGTGAEAFF; cdr3_nt: TGTGCCAGTAGTATAGGGACAGGGGCGGAAGCTTTCTTT
v_call: TRBV7-8; clone_size: few; j_call: TRBJ1-1; d_call: NA; cdr3_aa: CASSLGMGVNTEAFF; cdr3_nt: TGTGCCAGCAGCTTAGGTATGGGAGTGAACACTGAAGCTTTCTTT
v_call: TRBV4-3; clone_size: NA; j_call: TRBJ2-7; d_call: NA; cdr3_aa: CASSPGDGSSYEQYF; cdr3_nt: TGCGCCAGCAGCCCCGGGGACGGGAGCTCCTACGAGCAGTACTTC
v_call: TRBV19; clone_size: NA; j_call: TRBJ2-1; d_call: NA; cdr3_aa: CASSAAGWNEQFF; cdr3_nt: TGTGCCAGTAGCGCGGCGGGATGGAATGAGCAGTTCTTC
v_call: TRBV5-4; clone_size: NA; j_call: TRBJ1-5; d_call: NA; cdr3_aa: CASSQGPGRDQPQHF; cdr3_nt: TGTGCCAGCAGCCAAGGACCAGGGCGGGATCAGCCCCAGCATTTT
v_call: TRBV7-8; clone_size: NA; j_call: TRBJ2-1; d_call: NA; cdr3_aa: CASSYGQSSYNEQFF; cdr3_nt: TGTGCCAGCAGTTACGGGCAAAGCTCCTACAATGAGCAGTTCTTC
v_call: TRBV28; clone_size: NA; j_call: TRBJ2-7; d_call: NA; cdr3_aa: CASSFYRPGASPEQYF; cdr3_nt: TGTGCCAGCAGTTTCTACCGGCCAGGGGCATCCCCCGAGCAGTACTTC
v_call: TRBV5-6; clone_size: few; j_call: TRBJ2-3; d_call: TRBD2; cdr3_aa: CASSLTSGRTDTQYF; cdr3_nt: TGTGCCAGCAGCTTGACTAGCGGGAGGACAGATACGCAGTATTTT
v_call: TRBV9; clone_size: NA; j_call: TRBJ1-1; d_call: NA; cdr3_aa: CASSVAGMNTEAFF; cdr3_nt: TGTGCCAGCAGCGTAGCCGGGATGAACACTGAAGCTTTCTTT
v_call: TRBV2; clone_size: NA; j_call: TRBJ2-4; d_call: NA; cdr3_aa: CASRDRGVGLAKNIQYF; cdr3_nt: TGTGCCAGCAGAGACCGGGGAGTGGGGTTAGCCAAAAACATTCAGTACTTC
v_call: TRBV20-1; clone_size: NA; j_call: TRBJ2-1; d_call: NA; cdr3_aa: CSANIYNEQFF; cdr3_nt: TGCAGTGCCAATATATACAATGAGCAGTTCTTC
v_call: TRBV28; clone_size: NA; j_call: TRBJ1-1; d_call: NA; cdr3_aa: CASAAEIMNTEAFF; cdr3_nt: TGTGCCAGTGCTGCGGAAATCATGAACACTGAAGCTTTCTTT
v_call: TRBV11-2; clone_size: NA; j_call: TRBJ2-3; d_call: NA; cdr3_aa: CASSLFPDTQYF; cdr3_nt: TGTGCCAGCAGCCTGTTTCCAGATACGCAGTATTTT
v_call: TRBV6-1; clone_size: few; j_call: TRBJ1-5; d_call: NA; cdr3_aa: CASKFVGVDNQPQHF; cdr3_nt: TGTGCCAGCAAATTCGTTGGGGTCGACAATCAGCCCCAGCATTTT
v_call: TRBV11-1; clone_size: NA; j_call: TRBJ2-7; d_call: NA; cdr3_aa: CASSFGRGAGYEQYF; cdr3_nt: TGTGCCAGCAGCTTCGGGCGCGGCGCGGGCTACGAGCAGTACTTC
v_call: TRBV7-9; clone_size: NA; j_call: TRBJ2-7; d_call: TRBD1; cdr3_aa: CASSARDSIYEQYF; cdr3_nt: TGTGCCAGCAGCGCAAGGGACAGCATATACGAGCAGTACTTC
v_call: TRBV27; clone_size: few; j_call: TRBJ1-2; d_call: TRBD1; cdr3_aa: CASSRTGANGYTF; cdr3_nt: TGTGCCAGCAGTCGGACAGGGGCGAATGGCTACACCTTC
v_call: TRBV28; clone_size: NA; j_call: TRBJ1-1; d_call: NA; cdr3_aa: CASSIGHLAFF; cdr3_nt: TGTGCCAGCAGTATAGGACACCTCGCTTTCTTT
v_call: TRBV18; clone_size: NA; j_call: TRBJ2-7; d_call: NA; cdr3_aa: CASSPPTGSDYEQYF; cdr3_nt: TGTGCCAGCTCACCGCCGACAGGATCAGACTACGAGCAGTACTTC
v_call: TRBV2; clone_size: few; j_call: TRBJ2-1; d_call: TRBD1; cdr3_aa: CASSDWDRTYNEQFF; cdr3_nt: TGTGCCAGCAGTGATTGGGACAGAACCTACAATGAGCAGTTCTTC
v_call: TRBV7-7; clone_size: NA; j_call: TRBJ1-3; d_call: NA; cdr3_aa: CASSPDGVRVYF; cdr3_nt: TGTGCTAGCAGCCCGGACGGGGTTCGTGTATATTTT
v_call: TRBV7-6; clone_size: few; j_call: TRBJ2-5; d_call: NA; cdr3_aa: CASSFYNSGVETQYF; cdr3_nt: TGTGCCAGCAGCTTTTACAATTCTGGGGTGGAGACCCAGTACTTC
v_call: TRBV7-6; clone_size: NA; j_call: TRBJ1-1; d_call: NA; cdr3_aa: CASSLGEGNTEAFF; cdr3_nt: TGTGCCAGCAGCTTAGGGGAGGGGAACACTGAAGCTTTCTTT
v_call: TRBV7-9; clone_size: NA; j_call: TRBJ2-7; d_call: TRBD1; cdr3_aa: CASSSTSNPGQGTYEQYF; cdr3_nt: TGTGCCAGCAGCTCAACATCGAATCCGGGACAGGGGACCTACGAGCAGTACTTC
v_call: TRBV6-5; clone_size: few; j_call: TRBJ2-1; d_call: NA; cdr3_aa: CASSYSSDTVEQFF; cdr3_nt: TGTGCCAGCAGTTACTCCTCCGACACCGTCGAGCAGTTCTTC
v_call: TRBV6-5; clone_size: NA; j_call: TRBJ2-5; d_call: NA; cdr3_aa: CASRPPGQETQYF; cdr3_nt: TGTGCCAGCCGACCCCCGGGACAAGAGACCCAGTACTTC
v_call: TRBV28; clone_size: NA; j_call: TRBJ2-1; d_call: TRBD2; cdr3_aa: CASSFGREAPRFF; cdr3_nt: TGTGCCAGCAGTTTTGGGCGGGAGGCGCCCCGGTTCTTC
v_call: TRBV18; clone_size: NA; j_call: TRBJ2-1; d_call: NA; cdr3_aa: CASSPGSLAFYNEQFF; cdr3_nt: TGTGCCAGCTCACCTGGGTCTCTAGCGTTCTACAATGAGCAGTTCTTC
v_call: TRBV10-3; clone_size: NA; j_call: TRBJ2-7; d_call: TRBD1; cdr3_aa: CAISEVIARVGTEVGEQYF; cdr3_nt: TGTGCCATCAGTGAAGTGATAGCACGGGTAGGGACAGAGGTTGGGGAGCAGTACTTC
v_call: TRBV7-9; clone_size: NA; j_call: TRBJ1-1; d_call: NA; cdr3_aa: CASSLRGAQAKAFF; cdr3_nt: TGTGCCAGCAGCTTAAGGGGGGCACAGGCTAAAGCTTTCTTT
v_call: TRBV7-9; clone_size: few; j_call: TRBJ1-2; d_call: NA; cdr3_aa: CASSLAQSDSYGYTF; cdr3_nt: TGTGCCAGCAGCTTAGCGCAGTCTGACAGCTATGGCTACACCTTC
v_call: TRBV27; clone_size: NA; j_call: TRBJ1-2; d_call: NA; cdr3_aa: CASSLSGANYGYTF; cdr3_nt: TGTGCCAGCAGTTTATCCGGGGCGAACTATGGCTACACCTTC
v_call: TRBV4-1; clone_size: few; j_call: TRBJ2-1; d_call: TRBD2; cdr3_aa: CASSLRLAATVVDEQFF; cdr3_nt: TGCGCCAGCAGCCTTCGACTAGCGGCGACTGTAGTAGATGAGCAGTTCTTC
v_call: TRBV4-2; clone_size: once; j_call: TRBJ2-2; d_call: NA; cdr3_aa: CASSQAQGSYTGELFF; cdr3_nt: TGTGCCAGCAGCCAAGCCCAGGGGTCATACACCGGGGAGCTGTTTTTT
v_call: TRBV28; clone_size: NA; j_call: TRBJ2-7; d_call: TRBD1; cdr3_aa: CASSSGTVFGEQYF; cdr3_nt: TGTGCCAGCAGTTCGGGGACAGTCTTCGGTGAGCAGTACTTC